Listed below are T cell receptor beta chains from one sample, sequenced in a study of blood T cells in healthy people across ages. Each CDR3 protein gets one entry after TCRdb re-called the 5' RACE reads with MiXCR. The sample comprises approximately 730,000 distinct CDR3 sequences, 40% to 45% of which are singletons, and 20% to 25% rests with the top ten. The sample was blood. The receptors shown here come from a woman aged 55-69 years in good health. CDR3s include the opening cysteine and the closing phenylalanine or tryptophan. Each record gives: V gene, clone size, D gene, J gene, CDR3 DNA, CDR3 protein. D genes are given only for firm matches. For some rows the clone size is stated as once, few or many, or as a class when expanded; others skip it.

V: TRBV9
size: once
D: TRBD2
J: TRBJ2-2
DNA: TGTGCCAGCAGGTCAGCGGGACTCTCAACCGGGGAGCTGTTTTTT
CDR3: CASRSAGLSTGELFF

V: TRBV9
size: NA
D: TRBD1
J: TRBJ2-7
DNA: TGTGCCAGCAGCGCCCGGGACAGAACCTACGAGCAGTACTTC
CDR3: CASSARDRTYEQYF

V: TRBV30
size: few
D: TRBD1
J: TRBJ2-5
DNA: TGTGCCTGGAGTGGTGACAGGCAGGGGGTTTCCCAAGAGACCCAGTACTTC
CDR3: CAWSGDRQGVSQETQYF

V: TRBV29-1
size: many
D: NA
J: TRBJ2-5
DNA: TGCAGCGTTGAAGAAGGAGGGGAGGAGACCCAGTACTTC
CDR3: CSVEEGGEETQYF

V: TRBV20-1
size: few
D: TRBD2
J: TRBJ2-1
DNA: TGCAGTGCTAGAGATCTTGGGACTAGCGGGAAGAGGGCCTACAATGAGCAGTTCTTC
CDR3: CSARDLGTSGKRAYNEQFF

V: TRBV7-3
size: NA
D: NA
J: TRBJ2-3
DNA: TGTGCCAGCAGCCCTTCACCAGGGGACACAGATACGCAGTATTTT
CDR3: CASSPSPGDTDTQYF

V: TRBV7-9
size: NA
D: NA
J: TRBJ2-7
DNA: TGTGCCAGCAGCTTAGACCTCCAGCTCGAAAGGATCTACGAGCAGTACTTC
CDR3: CASSLDLQLERIYEQYF

V: TRBV12-3/TRBV12-4
size: few
D: TRBD2
J: TRBJ2-5
DNA: TGTGCCAGCAGTTTAGCGACTAGCGGGGGGAGGACCCAGTACTTC
CDR3: CASSLATSGGRTQYF

V: TRBV25-1
size: NA
D: NA
J: TRBJ1-4
DNA: TGTGCCAGCGGGTTTTCCGCAACTAATGAAAAACTGTTTTTT
CDR3: CASGFSATNEKLFF

V: TRBV15
size: once
D: NA
J: TRBJ2-3
DNA: TGTGCCACCAGCAGAGTCTCGGGAGATACGCAGTATTTT
CDR3: CATSRVSGDTQYF

V: TRBV7-2
size: NA
D: TRBD1
J: TRBJ2-7
DNA: TGTGCCAGCAGTTACGGGACAGGGGTTGAGCAGTACTTC
CDR3: CASSYGTGVEQYF

V: TRBV11-2
size: few
D: NA
J: TRBJ2-7
DNA: TGTGCCAGCAGCTTAGTCCCCAACTACGAGCAGTACTTC
CDR3: CASSLVPNYEQYF

V: TRBV10-3
size: NA
D: TRBD2
J: TRBJ2-3
DNA: TGTGCCATCAGTCCCCGGACTAGTCGCACAGATACGCAGTATTTT
CDR3: CAISPRTSRTDTQYF

V: TRBV9
size: NA
D: NA
J: TRBJ2-3
DNA: TGTGCCGGCAGCGTGGGATTTGGGGGGCTCGATACGCAGTATTTT
CDR3: CAGSVGFGGLDTQYF

V: TRBV18
size: NA
D: NA
J: TRBJ2-7
DNA: TGTGCCAGCTCACCAAACCAACAGGGCTACGAGCAGTACTTC
CDR3: CASSPNQQGYEQYF

V: TRBV6-5
size: many
D: NA
J: TRBJ2-3
DNA: TGTGCCAGCAGTTACGGTGCGGAGCGGACCACAGATACGCAGTATTTT
CDR3: CASSYGAERTTDTQYF